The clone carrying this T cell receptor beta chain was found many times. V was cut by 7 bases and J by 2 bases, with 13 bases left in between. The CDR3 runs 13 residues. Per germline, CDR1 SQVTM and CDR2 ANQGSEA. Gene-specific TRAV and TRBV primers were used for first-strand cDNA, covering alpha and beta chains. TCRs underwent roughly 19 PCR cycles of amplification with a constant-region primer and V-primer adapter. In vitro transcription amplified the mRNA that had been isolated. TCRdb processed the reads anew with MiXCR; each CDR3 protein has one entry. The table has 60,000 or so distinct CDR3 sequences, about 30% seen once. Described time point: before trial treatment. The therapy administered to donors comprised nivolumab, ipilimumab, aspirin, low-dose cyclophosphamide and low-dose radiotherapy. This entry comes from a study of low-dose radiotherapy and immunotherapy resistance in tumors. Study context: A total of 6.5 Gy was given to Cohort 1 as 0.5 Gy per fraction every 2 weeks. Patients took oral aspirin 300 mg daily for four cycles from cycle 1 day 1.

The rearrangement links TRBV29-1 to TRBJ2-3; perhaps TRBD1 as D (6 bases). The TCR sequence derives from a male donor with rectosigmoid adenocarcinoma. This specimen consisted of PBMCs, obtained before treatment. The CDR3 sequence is CSATGAVTDTQYF. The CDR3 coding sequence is TGCAGCGCGACAGGAGCTGTCACAGATACGCAGTATTTT.